A selection of T cell receptor beta chains follows, all from one sample in a study of Ad26.COV2.S vaccination and SARS-CoV-2 variants. Sequencing was performed with immunoSEQ multiplex PCR; in TCRdb, only in-frame clones are kept and a portion is missing. The sample yields 350,000 to 500,000 clones, roughly 90% seen once. The source was peripheral blood, collected in a trial of Ad26.COV2.S vaccine versus placebo. The receptors were sampled from a person between 18 and 59 years old who received the Ad26.COV2.S COVID-19 vaccine or a placebo. Both conserved end residues are part of each CDR3.

TRBV25-1	TRBJ2-2	CASSDPTGTGSSGELFF
TRBV6-2/TRBV6-3	TRBJ1-1	CASSLLLPGQGANTEAFF
TRBV30	TRBJ1-2	CAWSIGSYGYTF
TRBV12-3/TRBV12-4	TRBJ1-1	CASSFGRGTEAFF
TRBV24-1	TRBJ2-1	CATIRSADTYNEQFF
TRBV4-3	TRBJ2-5	CASSPGIGAQETQYF
TRBV29-1	TRBJ2-1	CSAVDNEQFF
TRBV28	TRBJ2-1	CASSARIYNEQFF
TRBV7-9	TRBJ2-2	CASSSGGGELFF
TRBV30	TRBJ1-2	CAWSPIWGYTF
TRBV28	TRBJ2-1	CASSSPGTSGRNEQFF
TRBV7-3	TRBJ2-3	CASSIAGRGTDTQYF
TRBV5-1	TRBJ2-7	CASSASTGAYEQYF
TRBV7-6	TRBJ2-5	CASSPGWGRGQETQYF
TRBV15	TRBJ2-7	CATSPDRASSYEQYF
TRBV28	TRBJ2-1	CASSLSYPRGGEVGQFF
TRBV6-6	TRBJ1-1	CASSRWADHSLSTMNTEAFF